A selection of T cell receptor beta chains follows, all from one sample in a study of human T cells and chemical hapten exposure. One entry per CDR3 protein, called by TCRdb with MiXCR from the RACE reads. The sample holds around 75,000 distinct CDR3 sequences, 10% to 13% seen once. This specimen was whole blood, taken in connection with sensitization to the hapten diphenylcyclopropenone (DPC). The receptors originated from a woman aged 45-60 years with alopecia areata. Some clones in this sample may be carry-over from other donors' samples. The CDR3 runs from the conserved cysteine through the conserved F or W. D genes are given only for firm matches. Clone size, where shown, is once, few, many, or a class for clones that have expanded.

d_gene: TRBD1
abundance: few
j_gene: TRBJ2-1
v_gene: TRBV29-1
CDR3aa: CSVRQGWRDEQFF
CDR3nt: TGCAGCGTACGACAGGGGTGGAGGGATGAGCAGTTCTTC

d_gene: TRBD1
abundance: few
j_gene: TRBJ2-5
v_gene: TRBV12-3/TRBV12-4
CDR3aa: CASSANSGTEETQYF
CDR3nt: TGTGCCAGCAGTGCCAACTCCGGGACAGAAGAGACCCAGTACTTC

d_gene: .
abundance: .
j_gene: TRBJ2-2
v_gene: TRBV5-6
CDR3aa: CGGPGTGELFF
CDR3nt: TGCGGGGGGCCGGGCACCGGGGAGCTGTTTTTT

d_gene: .
abundance: many
j_gene: TRBJ2-3
v_gene: TRBV7-9
CDR3aa: CASSRKTGTDTQYF
CDR3nt: TGTGCCAGCAGCCGAAAGACGGGCACAGATACGCAGTATTTT

d_gene: TRBD2
abundance: few
j_gene: TRBJ2-2
v_gene: TRBV7-3
CDR3aa: CASRGTSGGPGTGELFF
CDR3nt: TGTGCCAGCAGAGGGACTAGCGGAGGGCCGGGCACCGGGGAGCTGTTTTTT

d_gene: .
abundance: few
j_gene: TRBJ2-3
v_gene: TRBV12-3/TRBV12-4
CDR3aa: CASKPAAFVFSTDTQYF
CDR3nt: TGTGCCAGCAAACCGGCGGCCTTTGTTTTTAGCACAGATACGCAGTATTTT

d_gene: TRBD2
abundance: many
j_gene: TRBJ2-3
v_gene: TRBV12-3/TRBV12-4
CDR3aa: CASTEAGGSTDTQYF
CDR3nt: TGTGCCAGCACCGAAGCGGGAGGGAGCACAGATACGCAGTATTTT

d_gene: TRBD2
abundance: .
j_gene: TRBJ2-7
v_gene: TRBV11-2
CDR3aa: CASSATPPGAGGPHEQYF
CDR3nt: TGTGCCAGCAGCGCGACCCCCCCCGGGGCGGGAGGGCCCCACGAGCAGTACTTC

d_gene: .
abundance: many
j_gene: TRBJ2-5
v_gene: TRBV11-2
CDR3aa: CASSLDTGGLQETQYF
CDR3nt: TGTGCCAGCAGCTTAGATACCGGGGGACTCCAAGAGACCCAGTACTTC

d_gene: .
abundance: few
j_gene: TRBJ2-3
v_gene: TRBV5-4
CDR3aa: CASTEPGIGSTDTQYF
CDR3nt: TGTGCCAGCACCGAACCGGGAATTGGTAGCACAGATACGCAGTATTTT

d_gene: .
abundance: many
j_gene: TRBJ2-2
v_gene: TRBV18
CDR3aa: CASTTSPTGELFF
CDR3nt: TGTGCCAGCACGACGAGTCCCACCGGGGAGCTGTTTTTT

d_gene: .
abundance: .
j_gene: TRBJ2-3
v_gene: TRBV6-6
CDR3aa: CASGRDHTDTQYF
CDR3nt: TGTGCCAGCGGGCGGGACCACACAGATACGCAGTATTTT

d_gene: .
abundance: many
j_gene: TRBJ2-7
v_gene: TRBV20-1
CDR3aa: CSATWDFKSGEQYF
CDR3nt: TGCAGTGCTACGTGGGACTTTAAGAGCGGGGAGCAGTACTTC

d_gene: TRBD1
abundance: many
j_gene: TRBJ2-1
v_gene: TRBV14
CDR3aa: CASSRDRVSYNEQFF
CDR3nt: TGTGCCAGCAGCCGGGACAGGGTAAGCTACAATGAGCAGTTCTTC

d_gene: .
abundance: many
j_gene: TRBJ1-5
v_gene: TRBV5-6
CDR3aa: CASSLGRVNQPQHF
CDR3nt: TGTGCCAGCAGCTTGGGCAGGGTCAATCAGCCCCAGCATTTT

d_gene: TRBD2
abundance: few
j_gene: TRBJ2-1
v_gene: TRBV7-8
CDR3aa: CASSLAEASGRAKFF
CDR3nt: TGTGCCAGCAGCTTAGCGGAGGCTAGCGGGAGGGCCAAGTTCTTC

d_gene: TRBD1
abundance: many
j_gene: TRBJ2-1
v_gene: TRBV6-2/TRBV6-3
CDR3aa: CASSYHTGGGYNEQFF
CDR3nt: TGTGCCAGCAGTTACCACACAGGGGGCGGGTACAATGAGCAGTTCTTC

d_gene: TRBD1
abundance: few
j_gene: TRBJ1-2
v_gene: TRBV29-1
CDR3aa: CSVAETGNYGYTF
CDR3nt: TGCAGCGTTGCTGAGACAGGGAACTATGGCTACACCTTC

d_gene: .
abundance: few
j_gene: TRBJ2-3
v_gene: TRBV29-1
CDR3aa: CSALAADTQYF
CDR3nt: TGCAGCGCATTAGCGGCAGATACGCAGTATTTT

d_gene: .
abundance: .
j_gene: TRBJ2-3
v_gene: TRBV28
CDR3aa: CASSFIPSTDTQYF
CDR3nt: TGTGCCAGCAGTTTCATCCCCAGCACAGATACGCAGTATTTT

d_gene: .
abundance: few
j_gene: TRBJ2-1
v_gene: TRBV20-1
CDR3aa: CSASGPGAALTEQFF
CDR3nt: TGCAGTGCTAGTGGGCCAGGAGCGGCCCTAACGGAGCAGTTCTTC

d_gene: .
abundance: .
j_gene: TRBJ1-6
v_gene: TRBV28
CDR3aa: CASSFQINSPLHF
CDR3nt: TGTGCCAGCAGTTTTCAGATTAATTCACCCCTCCACTTT

d_gene: .
abundance: .
j_gene: TRBJ2-2
v_gene: TRBV29-1
CDR3aa: CSVGTAGELFF
CDR3nt: TGCAGCGTTGGGACGGCCGGGGAGCTGTTTTTT

d_gene: .
abundance: many
j_gene: TRBJ2-7
v_gene: TRBV5-1
CDR3aa: CASSRDFPSPEQYF
CDR3nt: TGCGCCAGCAGCAGGGACTTCCCTTCCCCCGAGCAGTACTTC

d_gene: .
abundance: many
j_gene: TRBJ2-1
v_gene: TRBV11-2
CDR3aa: CASSLVSHNEQFF
CDR3nt: TGTGCCAGCAGCTTAGTTAGCCACAATGAGCAGTTCTTC

d_gene: .
abundance: .
j_gene: TRBJ2-7
v_gene: TRBV4-1
CDR3aa: CASSQRASVSSYEQYF
CDR3nt: TGCGCCAGCAGCCAACGTGCTAGCGTCAGCTCCTACGAGCAGTACTTC

d_gene: TRBD2
abundance: few
j_gene: TRBJ2-5
v_gene: TRBV11-2
CDR3aa: CASSRAGLYQETQYF
CDR3nt: TGTGCCAGCAGCAGAGCGGGGCTGTACCAAGAGACCCAGTACTTC

d_gene: .
abundance: few
j_gene: TRBJ2-2
v_gene: TRBV7-3
CDR3aa: CASSLVPGELFF
CDR3nt: TGTGCCAGCAGCTTAGTCCCCGGGGAGCTGTTTTTT

d_gene: .
abundance: few
j_gene: TRBJ2-1
v_gene: TRBV18
CDR3aa: CASSPTAGSLVEQFF
CDR3nt: TGTGCCAGCTCACCAACGGCAGGGTCCCTGGTTGAGCAGTTCTTC

d_gene: TRBD1
abundance: many
j_gene: TRBJ2-3
v_gene: TRBV5-1
CDR3aa: CASSRGQGALTDTQYF
CDR3nt: TGCGCCAGCAGTCGCGGACAGGGGGCGCTTACAGATACGCAGTATTTT

d_gene: TRBD2
abundance: many
j_gene: TRBJ2-3
v_gene: TRBV10-3
CDR3aa: CAITEPGAGGRTDTQYF
CDR3nt: TGTGCCATCACTGAACCTGGAGCGGGAGGGCGAACAGATACGCAGTATTTT

d_gene: .
abundance: many
j_gene: TRBJ1-2
v_gene: TRBV20-1
CDR3aa: CSARLTGSANYGYTF
CDR3nt: TGCAGTGCTAGACTGACAGGTTCTGCTAACTATGGCTACACCTTC

d_gene: TRBD2
abundance: few
j_gene: TRBJ2-7
v_gene: TRBV27
CDR3aa: CASSPLSGLAEFYEQYF
CDR3nt: TGTGCCAGCAGCCCACTCTCGGGACTAGCGGAGTTCTACGAGCAGTACTTC

d_gene: .
abundance: many
j_gene: TRBJ1-1
v_gene: TRBV11-2
CDR3aa: CASSLTEGIEAFF
CDR3nt: TGTGCCAGCAGCTTAACGGAGGGTATAGAAGCTTTCTTT

d_gene: TRBD1
abundance: many
j_gene: TRBJ1-5
v_gene: TRBV20-1
CDR3aa: CSARISDRDNQPQHF
CDR3nt: TGCAGTGCTAGAATCTCGGACAGGGACAATCAGCCCCAGCATTTT

d_gene: TRBD1
abundance: many
j_gene: TRBJ2-5
v_gene: TRBV7-7
CDR3aa: CASSRDRFQETQYF
CDR3nt: TGTGCTAGCAGCCGGGACAGATTCCAAGAGACCCAGTACTTC

d_gene: TRBD1
abundance: few
j_gene: TRBJ1-2
v_gene: TRBV2
CDR3aa: CASSGQGARGYTF
CDR3nt: TGTGCCAGCAGCGGACAGGGGGCGAGGGGCTACACCTTC

d_gene: .
abundance: few
j_gene: TRBJ2-7
v_gene: TRBV20-1
CDR3aa: CSARRGAYEQYF
CDR3nt: TGCAGTGCGAGGAGGGGAGCCTACGAGCAGTACTTC

d_gene: .
abundance: .
j_gene: TRBJ2-1
v_gene: TRBV3-1
CDR3aa: CASSQQGRHEQFF
CDR3nt: TGTGCCAGCAGCCAACAAGGGCGGCATGAGCAGTTCTTC

d_gene: .
abundance: .
j_gene: TRBJ2-1
v_gene: TRBV3-1
CDR3aa: CASSQDRDPAAHEQFF
CDR3nt: TGTGCCAGCAGCCAAGACCGGGACCCTGCCGCACATGAGCAGTTCTTC

d_gene: .
abundance: many
j_gene: TRBJ2-6
v_gene: TRBV6-2/TRBV6-3
CDR3aa: CASSELDPGANVLTF
CDR3nt: TGTGCCAGCAGCGAACTGGATCCTGGGGCCAACGTCCTGACTTTC

d_gene: .
abundance: .
j_gene: TRBJ1-3
v_gene: TRBV18
CDR3aa: CASSSQTGPGNTIYF
CDR3nt: TGTGCCAGCTCATCCCAGACAGGCCCTGGAAACACCATATATTTT

d_gene: .
abundance: many
j_gene: TRBJ2-6
v_gene: TRBV11-2
CDR3aa: CASSFRGAGANVLTF
CDR3nt: TGTGCCAGCAGCTTTAGAGGGGCTGGGGCCAACGTCCTGACTTTC

d_gene: TRBD1
abundance: .
j_gene: TRBJ1-3
v_gene: TRBV5-4
CDR3aa: CASSSDRGPNTIYF
CDR3nt: TGTGCCAGCAGCTCGGACAGGGGGCCAAACACCATATATTTT

d_gene: TRBD1
abundance: few
j_gene: TRBJ1-2
v_gene: TRBV9
CDR3aa: CASSSGQHGYTF
CDR3nt: TGTGCCAGCAGCTCGGGACAGCATGGCTACACCTTC

d_gene: .
abundance: once
j_gene: TRBJ1-1
v_gene: TRBV6-2/TRBV6-3
CDR3aa: CASSYSRYTEAFF
CDR3nt: TGTGCCAGCAGTTACTCGAGGTACACTGAAGCTTTCTTT

d_gene: TRBD2
abundance: .
j_gene: TRBJ2-5
v_gene: TRBV5-1
CDR3aa: CASSLRLAGVGETQYF
CDR3nt: TGCGCCAGCAGCTTACGACTAGCGGGAGTAGGAGAGACCCAGTACTTC

d_gene: TRBD2
abundance: many
j_gene: TRBJ2-3
v_gene: TRBV20-1
CDR3aa: CSASILAGGTDTQYF
CDR3nt: TGCAGTGCTAGTATCCTAGCGGGTGGCACAGATACGCAGTATTTT

d_gene: TRBD2
abundance: many
j_gene: TRBJ2-7
v_gene: TRBV20-1
CDR3aa: CGVTGLAEYEQYF
CDR3nt: TGCGGCGTAACGGGACTAGCGGAATACGAGCAGTACTTC

d_gene: .
abundance: .
j_gene: TRBJ2-3
v_gene: TRBV19
CDR3aa: CASSPARRADTQYF
CDR3nt: TGTGCCAGTAGTCCCGCGCGTCGGGCAGATACGCAGTATTTT

d_gene: .
abundance: .
j_gene: TRBJ2-7
v_gene: TRBV6-1
CDR3aa: CASSEGTRGPPLSSYEQYF
CDR3nt: TGTGCCAGCAGTGAAGGTACTAGGGGCCCCCCTCTTAGCTCCTACGAGCAGTACTTC

d_gene: TRBD1
abundance: many
j_gene: TRBJ1-6
v_gene: TRBV2
CDR3aa: CASRTGAGGNNSPLHF
CDR3nt: TGTGCCAGCAGAACAGGGGCCGGGGGAAATAATTCACCCCTCCACTTT

d_gene: .
abundance: few
j_gene: TRBJ2-2
v_gene: TRBV18
CDR3aa: CASSLIDDTGELFF
CDR3nt: TGTGCCAGCTCACTAATAGACGACACCGGGGAGCTGTTTTTT

d_gene: TRBD1
abundance: few
j_gene: TRBJ1-3
v_gene: TRBV28
CDR3aa: CASGTGAGNTIYF
CDR3nt: TGTGCCAGCGGGACAGGGGCTGGAAACACCATATATTTT

d_gene: TRBD2
abundance: once
j_gene: TRBJ2-7
v_gene: TRBV28
CDR3aa: CASHAGVTDEQYF
CDR3nt: TGTGCCAGCCATGCGGGAGTAACGGACGAGCAGTACTTC